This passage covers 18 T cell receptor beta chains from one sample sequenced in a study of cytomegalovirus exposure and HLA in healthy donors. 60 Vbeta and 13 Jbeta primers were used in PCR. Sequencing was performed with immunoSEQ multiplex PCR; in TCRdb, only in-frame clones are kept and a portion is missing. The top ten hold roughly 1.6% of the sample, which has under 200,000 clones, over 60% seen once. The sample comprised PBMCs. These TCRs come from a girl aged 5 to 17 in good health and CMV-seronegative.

CDR3 protein: CAISDSRGEETQYF. The CDR3 nucleotides read TGTGCCATCAGTGACTCCAGGGGGGAAGAGACCCAGTACTTC. The V and J genes are TRBV10-3 and TRBJ2-5; maybe TRBD1 (7 bases). The CDR3 runs to 14 residues. Germline V CDR1 and CDR2: ENHRY, SYGVKD. Trimming took 3 bases from V and 3 from J, leaving 11 bases between them.

The CDR3 DNA is TGTGCCAGCAGCCGGGACTCGGGAGATACGCAGTATTTT. It codes for CASSRDSGDTQYF. This chain connects TRBV5-6 to TRBJ2-3; TRBD2 might be the D (6 bases). The V gene lost 4 bases and the J gene lost 5 bases, with 11 bases spanning the gap. The CDR3 has 13 amino acids. The germline V gene encodes CDR1 SGHDT and CDR2 YYEEEE.

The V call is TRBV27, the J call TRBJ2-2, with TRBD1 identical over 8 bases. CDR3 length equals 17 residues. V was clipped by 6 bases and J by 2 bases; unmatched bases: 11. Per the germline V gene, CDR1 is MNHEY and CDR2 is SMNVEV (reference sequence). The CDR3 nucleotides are TGTGCCAGCAGCCCTGTCCCACAGGGGGAAAACACCGGGGAGCTGTTTTTT. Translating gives CASSPVPQGENTGELFF.

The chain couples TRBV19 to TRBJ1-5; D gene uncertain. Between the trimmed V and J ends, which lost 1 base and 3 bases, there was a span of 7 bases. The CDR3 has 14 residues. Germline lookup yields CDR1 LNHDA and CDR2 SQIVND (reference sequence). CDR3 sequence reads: CASSIGENNQPQHF. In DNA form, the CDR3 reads TGTGCCAGTAGTATAGGAGAAAACAATCAGCCCCAGCATTTT.

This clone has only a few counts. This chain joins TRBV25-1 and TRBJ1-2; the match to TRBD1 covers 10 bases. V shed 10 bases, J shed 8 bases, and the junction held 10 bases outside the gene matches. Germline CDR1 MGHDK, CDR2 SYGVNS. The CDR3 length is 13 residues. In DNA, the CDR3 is TGTGCCACCAAACACGGACAGGGGGAAGGCTACACCTTC. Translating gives CATKHGQGEGYTF.

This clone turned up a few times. The CDR3 coding sequence is TGTGCCAGCAGTCTGCGGGGTGGCTACACCTTC. Translating it yields CASSLRGGYTF. The chain couples TRBV5-6 to TRBJ1-2; D gene uncertain. Germline assignment: CDR1 SGHDT and CDR2 YYEEEE. This CDR3 has 11 amino acids. V lost 5 bases, J lost 7 bases, and 9 bases lay in between.

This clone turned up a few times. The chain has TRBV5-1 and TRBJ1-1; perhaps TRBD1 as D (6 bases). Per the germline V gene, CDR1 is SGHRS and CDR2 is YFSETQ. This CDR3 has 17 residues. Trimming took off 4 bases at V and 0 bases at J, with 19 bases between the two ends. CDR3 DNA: TGCGCCAGCAGCCTGCTACCGGGACAACCAATGAACACTGAAGCTTTCTTT. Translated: CASSLLPGQPMNTEAFF.

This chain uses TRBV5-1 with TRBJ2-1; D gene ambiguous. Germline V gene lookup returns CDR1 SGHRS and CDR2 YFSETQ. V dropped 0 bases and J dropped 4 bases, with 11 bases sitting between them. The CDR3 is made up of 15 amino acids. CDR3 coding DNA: TGCGCCAGCAGCTTGGGTACCGGGTTATACAATGAGCAGTTCTTC. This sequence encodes CASSLGTGLYNEQFF.

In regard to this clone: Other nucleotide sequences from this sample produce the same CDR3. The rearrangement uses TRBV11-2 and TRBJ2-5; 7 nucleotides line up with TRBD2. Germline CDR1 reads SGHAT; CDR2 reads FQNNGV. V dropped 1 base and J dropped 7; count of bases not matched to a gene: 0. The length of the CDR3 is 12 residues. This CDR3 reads CASSLVAGTQYF. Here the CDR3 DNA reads TGTGCCAGCAGCTTAGTAGCGGGGACCCAGTACTTC.

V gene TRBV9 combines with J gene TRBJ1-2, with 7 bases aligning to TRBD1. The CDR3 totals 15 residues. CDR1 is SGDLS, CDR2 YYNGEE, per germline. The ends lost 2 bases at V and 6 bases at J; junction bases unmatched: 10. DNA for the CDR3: TGTGCCAGCAGCGTCCAGGCAGGGGGTATCGATGGCTACACCTTC. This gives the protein CASSVQAGGIDGYTF.

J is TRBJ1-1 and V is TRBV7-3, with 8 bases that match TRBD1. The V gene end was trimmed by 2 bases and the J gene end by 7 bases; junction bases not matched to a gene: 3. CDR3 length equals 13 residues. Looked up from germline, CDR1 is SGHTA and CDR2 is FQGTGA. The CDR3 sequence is CASSLRTGSEAFF. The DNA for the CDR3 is TGTGCCAGCAGCTTACGGACAGGGAGTGAAGCTTTCTTT. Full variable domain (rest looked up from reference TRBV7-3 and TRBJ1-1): GAGVSQTPSNKVTEKGKYVELRCDPISGHTALYWYRQSLGQGPEFLIYFQGTGAADDSGLPNDRFFAVRPEGSVSTLKIQRTERGDSAVYLCASSLRTGSEAFFGQGTRLTVV.

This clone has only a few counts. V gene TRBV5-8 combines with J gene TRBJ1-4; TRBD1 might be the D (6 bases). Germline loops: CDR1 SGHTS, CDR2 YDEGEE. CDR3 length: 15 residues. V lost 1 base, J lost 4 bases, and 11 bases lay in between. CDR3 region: CASSLPRGYNEKLFF. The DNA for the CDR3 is TGTGCCAGCAGCTTGCCCAGGGGTTATAATGAAAAACTGTTTTTT.

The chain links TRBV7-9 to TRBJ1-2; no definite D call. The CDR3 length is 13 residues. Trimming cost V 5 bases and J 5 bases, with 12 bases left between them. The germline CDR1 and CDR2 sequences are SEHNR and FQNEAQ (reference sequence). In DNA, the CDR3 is TGTGCCAGCAGCATGAACCTAGAGTATGGCTACACCTTC. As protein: CASSMNLEYGYTF.

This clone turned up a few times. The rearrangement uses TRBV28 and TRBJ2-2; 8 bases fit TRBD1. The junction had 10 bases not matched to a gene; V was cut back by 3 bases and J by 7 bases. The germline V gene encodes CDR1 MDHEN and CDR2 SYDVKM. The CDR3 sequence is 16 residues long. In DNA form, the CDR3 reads TGTGCCAGCAGTTTGGGAGACAGGGGAGGTGGCGGGGAGCTGTTTTTT. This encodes CASSLGDRGGGGELFF.

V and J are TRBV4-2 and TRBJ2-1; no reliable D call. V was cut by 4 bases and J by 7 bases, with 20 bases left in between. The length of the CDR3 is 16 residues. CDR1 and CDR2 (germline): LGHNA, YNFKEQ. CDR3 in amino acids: CASSPLGIVSTNEQFF. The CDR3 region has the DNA TGTGCCAGCAGCCCCTTGGGTATAGTTAGCACAAATGAGCAGTTCTTC.

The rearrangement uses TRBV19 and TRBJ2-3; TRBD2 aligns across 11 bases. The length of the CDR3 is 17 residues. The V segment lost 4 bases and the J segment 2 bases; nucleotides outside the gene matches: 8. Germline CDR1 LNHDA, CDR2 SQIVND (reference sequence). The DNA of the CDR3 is TGTGCCAGTAGTACCCGACTAGCGGGGAGAGACACAGATACGCAGTATTTT. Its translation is CASSTRLAGRDTDTQYF.

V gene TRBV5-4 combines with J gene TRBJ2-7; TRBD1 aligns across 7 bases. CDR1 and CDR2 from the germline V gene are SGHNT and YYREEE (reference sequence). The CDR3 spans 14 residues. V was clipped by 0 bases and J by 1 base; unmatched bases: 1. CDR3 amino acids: CASSLGQGSYEQYF. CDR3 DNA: TGTGCCAGCAGCTTGGGACAGGGTTCCTACGAGCAGTACTTC.

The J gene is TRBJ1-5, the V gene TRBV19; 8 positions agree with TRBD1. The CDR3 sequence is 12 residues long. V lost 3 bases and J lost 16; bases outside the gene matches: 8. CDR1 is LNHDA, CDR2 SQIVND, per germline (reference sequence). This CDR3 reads CASSMSGTGIHF. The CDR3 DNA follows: TGTGCCAGTAGTATGAGCGGGACAGGCATCCATTTT.